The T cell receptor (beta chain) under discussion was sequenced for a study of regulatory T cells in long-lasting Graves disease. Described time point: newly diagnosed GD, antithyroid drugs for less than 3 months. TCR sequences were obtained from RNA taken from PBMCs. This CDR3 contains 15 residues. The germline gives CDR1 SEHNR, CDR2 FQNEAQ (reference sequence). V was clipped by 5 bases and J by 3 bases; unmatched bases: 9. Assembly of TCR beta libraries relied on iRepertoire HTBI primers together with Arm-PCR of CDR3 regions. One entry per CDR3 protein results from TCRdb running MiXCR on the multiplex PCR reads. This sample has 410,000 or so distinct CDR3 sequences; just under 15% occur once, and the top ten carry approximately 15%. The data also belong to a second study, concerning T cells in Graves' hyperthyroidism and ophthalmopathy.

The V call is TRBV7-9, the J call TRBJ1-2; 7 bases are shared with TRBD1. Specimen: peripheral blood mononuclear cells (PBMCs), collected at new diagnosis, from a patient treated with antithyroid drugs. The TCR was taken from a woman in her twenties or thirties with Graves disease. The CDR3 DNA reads TGTGCCAGCAGCCAGGGGGGAGGGATAGACTATGGCTACACCTTC. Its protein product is CASSQGGGIDYGYTF.